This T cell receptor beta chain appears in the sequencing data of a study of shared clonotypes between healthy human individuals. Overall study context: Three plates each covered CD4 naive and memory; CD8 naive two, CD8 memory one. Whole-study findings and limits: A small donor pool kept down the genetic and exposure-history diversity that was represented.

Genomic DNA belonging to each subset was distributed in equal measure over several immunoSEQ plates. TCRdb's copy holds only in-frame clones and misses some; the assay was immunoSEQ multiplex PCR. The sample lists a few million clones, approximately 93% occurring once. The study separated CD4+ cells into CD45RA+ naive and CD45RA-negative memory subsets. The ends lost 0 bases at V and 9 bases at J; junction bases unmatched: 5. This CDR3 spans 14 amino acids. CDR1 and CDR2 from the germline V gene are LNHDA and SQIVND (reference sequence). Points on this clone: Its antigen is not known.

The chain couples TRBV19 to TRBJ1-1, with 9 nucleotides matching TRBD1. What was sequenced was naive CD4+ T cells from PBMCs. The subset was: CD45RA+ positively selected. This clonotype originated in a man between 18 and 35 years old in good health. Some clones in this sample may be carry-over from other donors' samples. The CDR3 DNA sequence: TGTGCCAGTAGTATAGACCAAGACAGGGGGAAAGCTTTCTTT. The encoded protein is CASSIDQDRGKAFF.